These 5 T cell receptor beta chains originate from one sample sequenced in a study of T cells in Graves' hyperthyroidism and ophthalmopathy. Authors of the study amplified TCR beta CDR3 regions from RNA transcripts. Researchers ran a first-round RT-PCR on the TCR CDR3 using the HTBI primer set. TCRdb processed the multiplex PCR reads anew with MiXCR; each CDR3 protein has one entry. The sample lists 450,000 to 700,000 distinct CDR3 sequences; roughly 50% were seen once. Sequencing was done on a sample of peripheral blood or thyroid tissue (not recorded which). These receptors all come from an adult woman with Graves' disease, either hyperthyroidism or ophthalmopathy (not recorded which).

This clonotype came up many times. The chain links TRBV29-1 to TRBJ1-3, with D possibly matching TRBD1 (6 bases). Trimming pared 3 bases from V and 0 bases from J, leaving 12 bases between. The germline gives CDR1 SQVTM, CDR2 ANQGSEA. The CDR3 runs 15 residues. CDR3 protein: CSVDRGGPSGNTIYF. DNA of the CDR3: TGCAGCGTTGATAGAGGGGGGCCCTCTGGAAACACCATATATTTT.

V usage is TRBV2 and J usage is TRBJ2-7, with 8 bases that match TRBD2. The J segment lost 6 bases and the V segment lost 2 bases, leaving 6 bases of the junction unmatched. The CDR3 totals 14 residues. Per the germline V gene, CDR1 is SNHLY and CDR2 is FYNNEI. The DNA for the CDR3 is TGTGCCAGCAGTGAACTGGGACTAGAGGGCGAGCAGTACTTC. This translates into CASSELGLEGEQYF.

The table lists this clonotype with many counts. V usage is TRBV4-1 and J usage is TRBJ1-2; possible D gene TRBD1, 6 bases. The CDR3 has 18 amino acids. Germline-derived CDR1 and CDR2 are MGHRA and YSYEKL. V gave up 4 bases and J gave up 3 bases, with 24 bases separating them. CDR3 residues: CASSLVGTRSKLDYGYTF. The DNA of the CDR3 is TGCGCCAGCAGCCTCGTCGGGACAAGGTCTAAATTGGACTATGGCTACACCTTC.

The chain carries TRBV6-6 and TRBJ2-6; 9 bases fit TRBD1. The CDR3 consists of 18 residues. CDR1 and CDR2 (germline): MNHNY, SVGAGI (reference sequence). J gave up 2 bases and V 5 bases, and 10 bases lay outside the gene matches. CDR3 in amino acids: CASSPTGTGLAGANVLTF. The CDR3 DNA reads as TGTGCCAGCAGTCCTACCGGGACAGGGTTAGCTGGGGCCAACGTCCTGACTTTC.

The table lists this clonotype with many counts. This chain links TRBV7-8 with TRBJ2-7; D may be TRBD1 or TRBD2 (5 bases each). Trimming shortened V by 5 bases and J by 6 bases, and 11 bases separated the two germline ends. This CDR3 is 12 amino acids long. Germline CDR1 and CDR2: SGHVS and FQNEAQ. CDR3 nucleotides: TGTGCCAGCAGCCGTGGGACCTCCGAGCAGTACTTC. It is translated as CASSRGTSEQYF. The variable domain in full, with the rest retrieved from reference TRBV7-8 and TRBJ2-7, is GAGVSQSPRYKVAKRGQDVALRCDPISGHVSLFWYQQALGQGPEFLTYFQNEAQLDKSGLPSDRFFAERPEGSVSTLKIQRTQQEDSAVYLCASSRGTSEQYFGPGTRLTVT.